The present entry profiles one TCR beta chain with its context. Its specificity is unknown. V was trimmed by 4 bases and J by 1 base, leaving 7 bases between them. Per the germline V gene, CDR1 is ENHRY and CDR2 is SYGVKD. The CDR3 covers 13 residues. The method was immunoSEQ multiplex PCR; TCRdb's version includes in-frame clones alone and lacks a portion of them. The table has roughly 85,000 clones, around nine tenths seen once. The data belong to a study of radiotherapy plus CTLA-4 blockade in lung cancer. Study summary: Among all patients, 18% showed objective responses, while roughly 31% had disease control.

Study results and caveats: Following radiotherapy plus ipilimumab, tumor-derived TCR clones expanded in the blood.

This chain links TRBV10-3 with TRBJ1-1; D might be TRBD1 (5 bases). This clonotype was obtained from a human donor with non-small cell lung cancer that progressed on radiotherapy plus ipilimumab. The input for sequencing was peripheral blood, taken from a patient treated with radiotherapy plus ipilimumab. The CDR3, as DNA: TGTGCCATCAGTGCGGGGGGGAACACTGAAGCTTTCTTT. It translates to CAISAGGNTEAFF.